This T cell receptor beta chain was captured in a study of T cells in Graves' hyperthyroidism and ophthalmopathy. At least ten counts were recorded for this clonotype. There are 16 residues in the CDR3. The ends were cut back, 6 bases at V and 4 bases at J, with 21 bases in the middle. CDR1 and CDR2 from the germline V gene are MDHEN and SYDVKM. Amplification yielded TCR beta CDR3 regions, with RNA transcripts as the source. The TCR CDR3 first-round RT-PCR relied on the HTBI primer set. MiXCR, applied by TCRdb to the multiplex PCR reads, yields one record per CDR3 protein. Among roughly 500,000 distinct CDR3 sequences, 15% to 20% were seen once, and the ten largest hold less than 30%.

The sample was blood. The source is a woman aged 30 to 39 with Graves' ophthalmopathy. V usage is TRBV28 and J usage is TRBJ1-2, with a weak D call TRBD1 (6 bases). The CDR3 nucleotides are TGTGCCAGCAGGTCTGACAGGTTCTCGTCGATCTATGGCTACACCTTC. As protein: CASRSDRFSSIYGYTF.